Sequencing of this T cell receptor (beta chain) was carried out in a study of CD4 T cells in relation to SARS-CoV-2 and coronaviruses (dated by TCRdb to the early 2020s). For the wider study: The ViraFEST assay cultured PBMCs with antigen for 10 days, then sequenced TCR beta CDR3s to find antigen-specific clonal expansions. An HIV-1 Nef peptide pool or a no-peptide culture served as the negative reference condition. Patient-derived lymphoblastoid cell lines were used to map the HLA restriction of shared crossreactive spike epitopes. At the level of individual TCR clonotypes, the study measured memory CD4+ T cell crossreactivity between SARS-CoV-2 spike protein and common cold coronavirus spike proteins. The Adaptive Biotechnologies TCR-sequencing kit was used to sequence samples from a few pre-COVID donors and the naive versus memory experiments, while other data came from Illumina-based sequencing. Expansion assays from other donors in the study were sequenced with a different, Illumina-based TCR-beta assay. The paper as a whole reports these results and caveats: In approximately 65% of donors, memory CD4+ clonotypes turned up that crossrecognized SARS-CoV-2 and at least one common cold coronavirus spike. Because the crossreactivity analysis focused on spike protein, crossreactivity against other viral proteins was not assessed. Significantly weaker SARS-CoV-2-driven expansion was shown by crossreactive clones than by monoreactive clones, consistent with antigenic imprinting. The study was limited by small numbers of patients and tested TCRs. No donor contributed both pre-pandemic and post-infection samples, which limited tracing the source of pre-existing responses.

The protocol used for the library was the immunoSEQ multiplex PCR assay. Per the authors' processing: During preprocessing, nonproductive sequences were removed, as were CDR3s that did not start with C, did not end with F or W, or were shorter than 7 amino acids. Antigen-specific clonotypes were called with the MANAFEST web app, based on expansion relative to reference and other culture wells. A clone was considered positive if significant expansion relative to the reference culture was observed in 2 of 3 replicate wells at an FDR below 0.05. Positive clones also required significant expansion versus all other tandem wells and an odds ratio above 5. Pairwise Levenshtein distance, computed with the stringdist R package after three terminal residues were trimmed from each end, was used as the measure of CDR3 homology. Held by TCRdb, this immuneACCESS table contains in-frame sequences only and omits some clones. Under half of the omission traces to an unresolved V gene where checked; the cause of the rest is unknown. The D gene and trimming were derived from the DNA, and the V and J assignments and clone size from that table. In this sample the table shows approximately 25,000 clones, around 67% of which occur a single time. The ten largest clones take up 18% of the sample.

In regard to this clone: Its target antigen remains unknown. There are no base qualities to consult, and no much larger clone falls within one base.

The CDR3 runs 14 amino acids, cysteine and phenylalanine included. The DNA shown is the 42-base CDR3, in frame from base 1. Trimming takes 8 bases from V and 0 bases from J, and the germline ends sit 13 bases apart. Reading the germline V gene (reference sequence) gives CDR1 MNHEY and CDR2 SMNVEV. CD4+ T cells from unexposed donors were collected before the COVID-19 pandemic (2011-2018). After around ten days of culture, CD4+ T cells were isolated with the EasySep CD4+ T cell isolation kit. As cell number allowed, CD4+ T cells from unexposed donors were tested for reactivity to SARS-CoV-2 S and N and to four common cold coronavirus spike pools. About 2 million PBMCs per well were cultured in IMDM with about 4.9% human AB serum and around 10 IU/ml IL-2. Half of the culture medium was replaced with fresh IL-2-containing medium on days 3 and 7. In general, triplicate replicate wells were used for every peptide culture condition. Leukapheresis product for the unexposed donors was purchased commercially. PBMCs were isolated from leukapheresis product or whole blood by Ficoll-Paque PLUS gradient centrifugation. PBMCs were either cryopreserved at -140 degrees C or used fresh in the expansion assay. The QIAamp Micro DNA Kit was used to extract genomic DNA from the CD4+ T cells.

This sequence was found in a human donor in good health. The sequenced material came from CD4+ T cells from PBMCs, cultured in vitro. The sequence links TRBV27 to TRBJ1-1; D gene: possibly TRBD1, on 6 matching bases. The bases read TGTGCCAGCGGGGGCGAGGGATTGAACACTGAAGCTTTCTTT. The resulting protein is CASGGEGLNTEAFF.